This passage covers 32 T cell receptor beta chains from one sample sequenced in a study of response to subunit inactivated influenza vaccine. TCRdb redid the calling of the RT-PCR reads with MiXCR, one entry per CDR3 protein. The sample carries around 760,000 distinct CDR3 sequences, approximately 14% recorded once. Sequencing used PBMCs from blood, obtained less than 15 days before vaccination. These receptors all stem from a man between 50 and 59 years old who received an inactivated influenza vaccine.

A single count supports this clonotype. This CDR3 reads CATRIAGGNNEQFF. For the CDR3, the DNA is TGTGCCACGAGAATAGCGGGGGGGAACAATGAGCAGTTCTTC. The chain uses TRBV12-3 or TRBV12-4 and TRBJ2-1; 11 bases map to TRBD2. V lost 10 bases to trimming and J lost 5 bases; unmatched junction nucleotides: 7. CDR3 length: 14 amino acids.

This chain links TRBV3-1 with TRBJ2-2, with D possibly matching TRBD1 (6 bases). The CDR3 extends over 11 amino acids. Deletions cut 6 bases from V and 7 bases from J, with 6 bases between. Germline lookup yields CDR1 LGHDT and CDR2 YNNKEL (reference sequence). The CDR3 protein is CASRTGGELFF. CDR3 DNA sequence: TGTGCCAGCAGGACAGGCGGGGAGCTGTTTTTT.

The chain couples TRBV18 to TRBJ2-5; 10 bases align to TRBD2. Germline CDR1 and CDR2: KGHSH and LQKENI. V gave up 5 bases and J gave up 1 base; unmatched junction bases: 4. The CDR3 consists of 15 residues. In nucleotides, the CDR3 is TGTGCCAGCTCAAATAGCGGGAGGCCCCAAGAGACCCAGTACTTC. Translating gives CASSNSGRPQETQYF.

This chain joins TRBV4-1 and TRBJ2-2; TRBD2 matches 14 bases. The ends lost 4 bases at V and 0 bases at J; junction bases unmatched: 4. This CDR3 comprises 18 residues. Germline V gives CDR1 MGHRA, CDR2 YSYEKL. CDR3 amino acids: CASSRGLAGGANTGELFF. The CDR3 region has the DNA TGCGCCAGCAGCCGAGGACTAGCGGGGGGAGCGAACACCGGGGAGCTGTTTTTT.

This clonotype was observed a handful of times. J is TRBJ1-2 and V is TRBV6-2 or TRBV6-3; the D is unclear. The germline V gene has CDR1 MNHEY and CDR2 SVGEGT. Trimming left V 0 bases short and J 8 bases short, with 16 bases between. The CDR3 consists of 15 residues. This CDR3 is CASSYSTSARGGYTF. In DNA form, the CDR3 reads TGTGCCAGCAGTTACTCGACCAGCGCCCGAGGGGGCTACACCTTC.

This clonotype was observed a few times. J is TRBJ2-1 and V is TRBV20-1; 8 bases align to TRBD2. CDR1 is DFQATT and CDR2 is SNEGSKA in the germline V gene (reference sequence). The CDR3 sequence is 14 residues long. V trimming: 6 bases; J trimming: 4 bases; junction bases outside the gene matches: 8. DNA of the CDR3: TGCAGTGCATTATCTACTAGCGGATACAATGAGCAGTTCTTC. Protein: CSALSTSGYNEQFF.

Note on this clonotype: A much larger clone differs by one base, so this may be a read error. This sequence joins TRBV5-5 and TRBJ2-5, with D perhaps matching TRBD1 (5 bases). The CDR3 spans 14 residues. Germline CDR1 and CDR2: SGHKS and YYEKEE (reference sequence). Trimming pared 1 base from V and 0 bases from J, leaving 7 bases between. The CDR3 spells CASSLPGNQETQYF. Here the CDR3 DNA reads TGTGCCAGCAGCTTGCCAGGGAACCAAGAGACCCAGTACTTC.

This clonotype was counted between two and nine times. The chain couples TRBV14 to TRBJ2-7; TRBD1 aligns across 9 bases. V lost 4 bases and J lost 0; bases outside the gene matches: 10. The CDR3 runs 17 residues. Germline values: CDR1 SGHDN, CDR2 FVKESK. The CDR3 sequence is CASSPFTGGGTSYEQYF. The CDR3 DNA is TGTGCCAGCAGCCCGTTCACAGGGGGCGGCACCTCCTACGAGCAGTACTTC.

The rearrangement uses TRBV5-5 and TRBJ2-7; D is ambiguous. V was trimmed by 0 bases and J by 0 bases, leaving 10 bases between them. Germline lookup yields CDR1 SGHKS and CDR2 YYEKEE (reference sequence). The CDR3 loop spans 15 amino acids. The CDR3 protein is CASSLDIMGSYEQYF. As DNA, the CDR3 is TGTGCCAGCAGCTTGGACATTATGGGCTCCTACGAGCAGTACTTC.

V is TRBV12-3 or TRBV12-4 and J is TRBJ2-5; D not resolved. The CDR3 totals 13 residues. V lost 6 bases to trimming and J lost 2 bases, with 10 bases between them. DNA for the CDR3: TGTGCCAGCAGAGAGCCTAATCAAGAGACCCAGTACTTC. It codes for CASREPNQETQYF.

The rearrangement joins TRBV4-3 to TRBJ2-5; D remains ambiguous. The CDR3 contains 13 residues. In germline, CDR1 is LGHNA, CDR2 YSLEER. Trimming took 0 bases from V and 9 from J, leaving 11 bases between them. The CDR3 DNA is TGCGCCAGCAGCCAAGAAGGCCGGGCCCCCCAGTACTTC. As protein: CASSQEGRAPQYF.

This clonotype was observed a few times. The chain employs TRBV6-4 and TRBJ2-3, with D maybe TRBD2 (5 bases). This CDR3 is built from 16 residues. CDR1 and CDR2 (germline): MRHNA, SNTAGT. Deletions cut 6 bases from V and 0 bases from J, with 16 bases between. The CDR3 loop reads CASSPRLSLSTDTQYF. CDR3 nucleotides: TGTGCCAGCAGCCCAAGACTATCCCTTAGCACAGATACGCAGTATTTT.

The chain employs TRBV12-3 or TRBV12-4 and TRBJ1-1; 8 nucleotides align to TRBD1. With V trimmed by 7 bases and J by 5 bases, 12 bases remained unmatched. CDR3 length equals 15 residues. The CDR3 reads CASTPEVQGGTEAFF. DNA of the CDR3: TGTGCCAGCACCCCCGAGGTACAGGGGGGGACTGAAGCTTTCTTT.

The genes are TRBV6-1 and TRBJ2-7, with 8 bases lining up with TRBD1. The CDR3 extends over 14 amino acids. Germline V lookup: CDR1 MNHNS, CDR2 SASEGT. With V trimmed by 7 bases and J by 3 bases, 8 bases remained unmatched. The CDR3 DNA sequence: TGTGCCAGCAAAAAAGACAGGGGTCTCTACGAGCAGTACTTC. Translated: CASKKDRGLYEQYF.

This clonotype was recorded many times. CDR3 coding DNA: TGTGCCAGCAATACACAGGGTAGGGGTGAGCAGTTCTTC. Its translation: CASNTQGRGEQFF. V and J are TRBV28 and TRBJ2-1; D may be TRBD1 (6 bases). CDR1 and CDR2 from the germline V gene are MDHEN and SYDVKM. This CDR3 is 13 amino acids long. V was pared by 7 bases and J by 9 bases, with 16 bases between.

This clonotype came up a few times. V gene TRBV20-1 combines with J gene TRBJ2-5; 9 bases fit TRBD2. CDR1 and CDR2 from the germline V gene are DFQATT and SNEGSKA (reference sequence). This CDR3 is built from 16 residues. Trimming at V came to 2 bases and at J to 3 bases, leaving 10 bases not matched to a gene. CDR3 protein: CSARIVLAGRKETQYF. CDR3 nucleotide sequence: TGCAGTGCTAGAATCGTCCTAGCGGGGAGAAAAGAGACCCAGTACTTC.

This clonotype occurred many times. This sequence joins TRBV5-1 and TRBJ1-5; D is perhaps TRBD1 (6 bases). The CDR3 is made up of 16 amino acids. V gave up 0 bases and J gave up 0 bases, with 10 bases separating them. Germline CDR1 is SGHRS and CDR2 is YFSETQ. The CDR3 loop is CASSLDGQTSNQPQHF. The CDR3 DNA reads TGCGCCAGCAGCTTGGATGGACAGACTAGCAATCAGCCCCAGCATTTT.

The chain combines TRBV6-2 or TRBV6-3 with TRBJ2-2; D may be TRBD1 or TRBD2 (5 bases each). V lost 2 bases to trimming and J lost 5 bases, with 15 bases between them. The CDR3 length is 16 residues. CDR1 and CDR2 from the germline V gene are MNHEY and SVGEGT. DNA of the CDR3: TGTGCCAGCAGTTACCAGACAGCCGGGGTGACCGGGGAGCTGTTTTTT. It encodes CASSYQTAGVTGELFF.

This clonotype was recorded a few times. The chain employs TRBV7-8 and TRBJ2-5; unclear D gene. This CDR3 has 14 amino acids. Trimming removed 5 bases at V and 2 bases at J, with 12 bases between. CDR1 is SGHVS and CDR2 is FQNEAQ in the germline V gene. The CDR3 DNA sequence: TGTGCCAGCAGCGTTACGACATATCAAGAGACCCAGTACTTC. Residues: CASSVTTYQETQYF.

In DNA form, the CDR3 reads TGTGCCAGCAGTTTGTTGGGGTTCCAAGAGACCCAGTACTTC. Its translation is CASSLLGFQETQYF. The chain links TRBV12-3 or TRBV12-4 to TRBJ2-5, with D uncertain. The CDR3 contains 14 residues. Trimming stripped 3 bases from V and 1 base from J, with 9 bases between.

CDR3 sequence reads: CASSPASYPQYF. The CDR3 nucleotides are TGTGCCAGCAGCCCCGCCAGTTATCCTCAGTACTTC. The V call is TRBV14, the J call TRBJ2-4; unclear D gene. This CDR3 contains 12 residues. V lost 4 bases, J lost 12 bases, and 13 bases lay in between. Germline V gene sequence: CDR1 SGHDN, CDR2 FVKESK.

The chain couples TRBV10-3 to TRBJ2-5, with D perhaps matching TRBD1 or TRBD2 (6 bases each). Germline V lookup: CDR1 ENHRY, CDR2 SYGVKD. Trimming removed 3 bases at V and 1 base at J, with 12 bases between. This CDR3 has 15 residues. Here the CDR3 reads CAISDKGGGQETQYF. DNA of the CDR3: TGTGCCATCAGTGATAAGGGGGGCGGCCAAGAGACCCAGTACTTC.

With regard to this clonotype: Compared with germline, one end of the junction differs, possibly owing to a read error. The chain combines TRBV13 with TRBJ2-7, with D perhaps TRBD1 (6 bases). CDR1 is PRHDT and CDR2 is FYEKMQ in the germline V gene (reference sequence). This CDR3 contains 14 residues. CDR3 loop: CASSQGTASCEQYF. DNA of the CDR3: TGTGCCAGCAGCCAGGGGACGGCGTCCTGCGAGCAGTACTTC.

Ten or more counts support this clonotype. The rearrangement links TRBV7-2 to TRBJ2-7, with D perhaps TRBD2 (5 bases). V lost 0 bases to trimming and J lost 3 bases, with 15 bases between them. Germline V CDR1 and CDR2: SGHTA, FQGNSA. The CDR3 consists of 16 residues. CDR3 DNA: TGTGCCAGCAGCTTAGCAGCTAGCCGGAGGATCTACGAGCAGTACTTC. This translates into CASSLAASRRIYEQYF.

The J gene is TRBJ2-1, the V gene TRBV21-1. TRBV21-1 counts as a pseudogene. This CDR3 is 16 amino acids long. The CDR3 region has the DNA TGTGCCAGCAGCAAAGCGGTCAGGAGCTCCTACAATGAGCAGTTCTTC. Residues: CASSKAVRSSYNEQFF.

This clonotype was counted a few times. The rearrangement links TRBV20-1 to TRBJ1-6; 7 bases align to TRBD1. The germline V gene encodes CDR1 DFQATT and CDR2 SNEGSKA (reference sequence). The CDR3 has 14 amino acids. V lost 4 bases, J lost 5 bases, and 5 bases stayed unmatched. The CDR3 DNA follows: TGCAGTGCTACAGGGGGGCAAGATAATTCACCCCTCCACTTT. Amino acid sequence: CSATGGQDNSPLHF.

The chain employs TRBV7-3 and TRBJ2-3; maybe TRBD1 (5 bases). Germline V lookup: CDR1 SGHTA, CDR2 FQGTGA. This CDR3 contains 15 residues. V gave up 0 bases and J gave up 2 bases, with 9 bases separating them. CDR3 region: CASSLTPGNTDTQYF. The CDR3 DNA reads as TGTGCCAGCAGCTTAACGCCAGGGAACACAGATACGCAGTATTTT.

The chain couples TRBV5-1 to TRBJ2-3; possibly TRBD1 or TRBD2 for D (5 bases each). V was trimmed by 5 bases and J by 3 bases, leaving 19 bases between them. The CDR3 totals 16 residues. CDR1 and CDR2 (germline): SGHRS, YFSETQ. CDR3 DNA: TGCGCCAGCAGGCCGCCAACAGGAGGCGGGACAGATACGCAGTATTTT. Its translation: CASRPPTGGGTDTQYF.

The chain carries TRBV5-6 and TRBJ1-3; D is ambiguous. Germline loops: CDR1 SGHDT, CDR2 YYEEEE. The CDR3 length is 15 residues. The ends were cut back, 0 bases at V and 4 bases at J, with 11 bases in the middle. The CDR3 sequence is CASSLEETWGNTIYF. CDR3 coding DNA: TGTGCCAGCAGCTTGGAGGAGACGTGGGGAAACACCATATATTTT.

This clonotype turned up a few times. This rearrangement joins TRBV6-5 to TRBJ2-2; D gene unclear. The germline V gene has CDR1 MNHEY and CDR2 SVGAGI. V was trimmed by 0 bases and J by 3 bases, leaving 8 bases between them. The CDR3 covers 15 residues. DNA for the CDR3: TGTGCCAGCAGTTACTCCGGTGGCTACACCGGGGAGCTGTTTTTT. This encodes CASSYSGGYTGELFF.

The chain joins TRBV7-8 to TRBJ2-1; 10 bases map to TRBD2. V dropped 2 bases and J dropped 4; count of bases not matched to a gene: 2. The CDR3 spans 15 residues. The germline gives CDR1 SGHVS, CDR2 FQNEAQ. The CDR3 sequence is CASSLMTSGYNEQFF. CDR3 sequence (DNA): TGTGCCAGCAGCTTAATGACTAGCGGGTACAATGAGCAGTTCTTC.

This clonotype showed up just a few times. The chain carries TRBV12-3 or TRBV12-4 and TRBJ2-2, with a possible D match to TRBD1 (5 bases). CDR3 length: 12 amino acids. Trimming left V 4 bases short and J 8 bases short, with 8 bases between. This CDR3 reads CASSSNRGELFF. CDR3 bases: TGTGCCAGCAGTTCAAACAGGGGGGAGCTGTTTTTT.